The 22 T cell receptor beta chains reported below all come from one sample, sequenced in a study of PD-1 blockade in classical Hodgkin lymphoma (TCRdb year 2020). Library generation was performed with the immunoSEQ multiplex PCR assay. In its TCRdb copy, this immuneACCESS table keeps in-frame sequences only and misses some clones. Where compared with another copy, unresolved V genes explain less than half of these, and the others have no known cause. This sample has roughly 51,000 clones in its table, and about three quarters of those were observed once. Clones ranked in the top ten supply over 9.5% of the sample. Interpreted using the paper, the time point label stands for: cycle 4 day 1 (C4D1), after more than five weeks of nivolumab. Every trial patient had relapsed after autologous stem cell transplantation, and cohorts A, B and C differed in prior brentuximab vedotin exposure. The specimen was peripheral blood mononuclear cells (PBMCs), collected before the fourth cycle of nivolumab. These receptors came from a human donor with classical Hodgkin lymphoma.

CDR3 sequence reads: CASSLPAQYF. In DNA form, the CDR3 reads TGTGCCAGCAGTTTACCCGCCCAGTACTTC. This sequence joins TRBV27 and TRBJ2-5, with D hard to call. The germline gives CDR1 MNHEY, CDR2 SMNVEV (reference sequence). The V end lost 2 bases, the J end lost 9 bases, and 4 bases lay between the germline ends. The CDR3 length is 10 residues.

This clone was seen more than once but under ten times. V gene TRBV28 combines with J gene TRBJ2-3; no firm D call. V was cut by 2 bases and J by 0 bases, with 9 bases left in between. CDR3 size: 15 residues. The germline V gene encodes CDR1 MDHEN and CDR2 SYDVKM. The CDR3 sequence: CASSLGQPSTDTQYF. Here the CDR3 DNA reads TGTGCCAGCAGTTTAGGGCAGCCTAGCACAGATACGCAGTATTTT.

This chain joins TRBV16 and TRBJ2-1; unclear D gene. The germline V gene encodes CDR1 KGHSY and CDR2 FQNENV. The CDR3 covers 13 residues. Trimming took 4 bases from V and 6 from J, leaving 10 bases between them. The CDR3 region is CASSPALTNEQFF. The CDR3 coding sequence is TGTGCCAGCAGCCCGGCATTGACCAATGAGCAGTTCTTC.

This chain links TRBV2 with TRBJ2-5; D gene uncertain. CDR3 length: 11 residues. Trimming removed 6 bases from V and 9 bases from J, with 11 bases in between. Germline V lookup: CDR1 SNHLY, CDR2 FYNNEI. The CDR3 bases are TGTGCCAGCAGACCCAATGATGCCCAGTACTTC. This translates into CASRPNDAQYF.

The chain couples TRBV5-1 to TRBJ2-2, with 9 positions matching TRBD1. This CDR3 contains 18 residues. The J segment lost 3 bases and the V segment lost 2 bases, leaving 11 bases of the junction unmatched. CDR1 and CDR2 (germline): SGHRS, YFSETQ. Here the CDR3 reads CASSFKPSGQGYTGELFF. The CDR3 DNA follows: TGCGCCAGCAGCTTTAAGCCTTCTGGACAGGGGTACACCGGGGAGCTGTTTTTT.

This clone was seen only once. This rearrangement joins TRBV29-1 to TRBJ2-7; 7 bases are shared with TRBD1. V gave up 5 bases and J gave up 3 bases; unmatched junction bases: 10. The CDR3 loop spans 14 amino acids. Looked up from germline, CDR1 is SQVTM and CDR2 is ANQGSEA. CDR3 sequence: CSVSDRRSSYEQYF. The CDR3 DNA reads as TGCAGCGTTTCGGACAGGAGGAGTAGCTACGAGCAGTACTTC.

The CDR3 loop reads CAISPTGNTGELFF. The CDR3 nucleotides are TGTGCCATCAGTCCGACAGGGAACACCGGGGAGCTGTTTTTT. This chain connects TRBV10-3 to TRBJ2-2, with a tentative D call TRBD1 (6 bases). CDR1 and CDR2 from the germline V gene are ENHRY and SYGVKD. There are 14 residues in the CDR3. V lost 5 bases and J 1 base, leaving 8 bases between the germline ends.

The gene calls are TRBV19 and TRBJ2-2, with 8 bases matching TRBD2. The germline V gene has CDR1 LNHDA and CDR2 SQIVND (reference sequence). The CDR3 loop spans 15 amino acids. V lost 10 bases to trimming and J lost 1 base; unmatched junction nucleotides: 8. The CDR3 protein is CATRRGALNTGELFF. For the CDR3, the DNA is TGTGCCACCCGGCGGGGGGCCCTGAACACCGGGGAGCTGTTTTTT.

A few counts support this clone. The V and J genes are TRBV27 and TRBJ2-7, with D perhaps assigned TRBD1 or TRBD2 (5 bases each). Trimming shortened V by 6 bases and J by 0 bases, and 12 bases separated the two germline ends. CDR3 size: 14 residues. CDR1 and CDR2 from the germline V gene are MNHEY and SMNVEV (reference sequence). The CDR3 region has the DNA TGTGCCAGCAGCTTCCGGGACCGCTCCTACGAGCAGTACTTC. It codes for CASSFRDRSYEQYF.

In DNA form, the CDR3 reads TGTGCCAGCAGTAAAATGACAGGGGGCTCCTACAATGAGCAGTTCTTC. It yields the protein CASSKMTGGSYNEQFF. The chain combines TRBV28 with TRBJ2-1; 9 bases align to TRBD1. This CDR3 comprises 16 residues. CDR1 MDHEN and CDR2 SYDVKM come from the germline V gene. The J segment lost 0 bases and the V segment lost 5 bases, leaving 5 bases of the junction unmatched.

The CDR3 spells CASSIGPGNYGYTF. The CDR3 DNA reads as TGTGCCAGTAGTATTGGTCCGGGGAACTATGGCTACACCTTC. J is TRBJ1-2 and V is TRBV19; D not resolved. The germline V gene encodes CDR1 LNHDA and CDR2 SQIVND (reference sequence). The germline V and J ends were trimmed by 3 bases and 2 bases, with 10 bases remaining between them. The CDR3 is 14 amino acids.

The chain recombines TRBV5-4 with TRBJ2-1; 9 bases agree with TRBD1. The V gene end was trimmed by 3 bases and the J gene end by 9 bases; junction bases not matched to a gene: 7. The germline CDR1 and CDR2 sequences are SGHNT and YYREEE (reference sequence). The CDR3 has 14 residues. CDR3 loop: CASSSQTGGAEQFF. The CDR3 coding sequence is TGTGCCAGCAGCTCACAAACAGGGGGCGCTGAGCAGTTCTTC.

This chain uses TRBV29-1 with TRBJ1-2, with a tentative D call TRBD1 (6 bases). Germline CDR1 reads SQVTM; CDR2 reads ANQGSEA. Trimming pared 4 bases from V and 2 bases from J, leaving 11 bases between. The CDR3 loop spans 13 amino acids. The CDR3 is CSVGDIGNYGYTF. CDR3 sequence (DNA): TGCAGCGTTGGGGACATTGGAAACTATGGCTACACCTTC.

This chain connects TRBV6-5 to TRBJ2-3; D may be TRBD1 (5 bases). CDR3 size: 13 residues. V was cut by 2 bases and J by 7 bases, with 10 bases left in between. Germline CDR1 is MNHEY and CDR2 is SVGAGI. The CDR3 reads CASSYQRQYTQYF. The DNA of the CDR3 is TGTGCCAGCAGTTACCAACGACAGTATACGCAGTATTTT.

The chain uses TRBV28 and TRBJ1-2; unclear D gene. This CDR3 is 15 amino acids long. V was shortened by 4 bases and J by 4 bases, with 16 bases between the two germline ends. The germline CDR1 and CDR2 sequences are MDHEN and SYDVKM. The CDR3 bases are TGTGCCAGCAGTTCCCGGGCCGCCCGACCCTATGGCTACACCTTC. Its translation: CASSSRAARPYGYTF.

This clone turned up a few times. The chain employs TRBV5-6 and TRBJ2-3; no definite D call. V gave up 1 base and J gave up 6 bases, with 9 bases separating them. The CDR3 has 13 residues. Per the germline V gene, CDR1 is SGHDT and CDR2 is YYEEEE. CDR3 DNA sequence: TGTGCCAGCAGCTTGTTCGGGTCGGATACGCAGTATTTT. Encoded protein: CASSLFGSDTQYF.

The chain combines TRBV5-1 with TRBJ1-2, with 8 bases matching TRBD1. This CDR3 contains 13 residues. Losses at the gene ends were 4 bases for V and 8 bases for J; bases not matched to a gene: 7. Germline V gene lookup returns CDR1 SGHRS and CDR2 YFSETQ. The DNA for the CDR3 is TGCGCCAGCAGCCGCGGACAGGGCGGGGGCTACACCTTC. This translates into CASSRGQGGGYTF. Full variable domain (rest looked up from reference TRBV5-1 and TRBJ1-2): KAGVTQTPRYLIKTRGQQVTLSCSPISGHRSVSWYQQTPGQGLQFLFEYFSETQRNKGNFPGRFSGRQFSNSRSEMNVSTLELGDSALYLCASSRGQGGGYTFGSGTRLTVV.

The chain recombines TRBV28 with TRBJ1-1; tentative D call: TRBD1 (6 bases). The germline V and J ends were trimmed by 1 base and 0 bases, with 12 bases remaining between them. Looked up from germline, CDR1 is MDHEN and CDR2 is SYDVKM. The CDR3 is 16 amino acids. The CDR3 reads CASSLFLQGVNTEAFF. CDR3 in DNA: TGTGCCAGCAGTTTATTTTTACAGGGAGTGAACACTGAAGCTTTCTTT.

The chain recombines TRBV19 with TRBJ1-5; possibly TRBD1 for D (6 bases). The ends were cut back, 5 bases at V and 5 bases at J, with 16 bases in the middle. The CDR3 spans 15 residues. Germline loops: CDR1 LNHDA, CDR2 SQIVND (reference sequence). The CDR3 here is CASSLQGNGDQPQHF. In DNA, the CDR3 is TGTGCCAGTAGTCTACAGGGTAATGGGGATCAGCCCCAGCATTTT. Combining the CDR3 with reference TRBV19 and TRBJ1-5 gives the whole variable domain DGGITQSPKYLFRKEGQNVTLSCEQNLNHDAMYWYRQDPGQGLRLIYYSQIVNDFQKGDIAEGYSVSREKKESFPLTVTSAQKNPTAFYLCASSLQGNGDQPQHFGDGTRLSIL.

This clone is deemed medium-sized. The chain recombines TRBV5-1 with TRBJ1-3; D gene unclear. CDR1 SGHRS and CDR2 YFSETQ come from the germline V gene. Trimming took 2 bases from V and 0 from J, leaving 21 bases between them. The CDR3 is 19 amino acids. The CDR3 bases are TGCGCCAGCAGCTTAGACTTTATTGGACGCCGAAGCTCTGGAAACACCATATATTTT. Translating gives CASSLDFIGRRSSGNTIYF.

V usage is TRBV11-2 and J usage is TRBJ2-7, with D possibly being TRBD1 (6 bases). Between the trimmed V and J ends, which lost 1 base and 3 bases, there was a span of 13 bases. The CDR3 spans 15 residues. Germline CDR1 is SGHAT and CDR2 is FQNNGV. Here the CDR3 DNA reads TGTGCCAGCAGCTTAGTCCGAGGACAGTACTACGAGCAGTACTTC. This gives the protein CASSLVRGQYYEQYF.

The chain joins TRBV10-2 to TRBJ2-7; D remains ambiguous. Trimming removed 3 bases from V and 6 bases from J, with 12 bases in between. The germline V gene has CDR1 WSHSY and CDR2 SAAADI. This CDR3 contains 13 residues. The CDR3 bases are TGCGCCAGCAGTGATGGGTTACCTTCCGAGCAGTACTTC. Translated, it gives CASSDGLPSEQYF.